The sequence of this T cell receptor (beta chain) was determined in a study of CD8 T cells in Susac syndrome. This CDR3 region has 17 residues. Trimming pared 1 base from V and 0 bases from J, leaving 12 bases between. In germline, CDR1 is LGHNA, CDR2 YNFKEQ. The multiple sclerosis control cohort comprised treatment-naive individuals presenting with stable or active relapsing-remitting disease. Random hexamers were used to reverse transcribe the RNA input (roughly 0.5 to 1 ug). The authors amplified TCR beta CDR3 across 54 Vbeta and 13 Jbeta using immunoSEQ multiplex PCR. TCRdb passed the immunoSEQ multiplex PCR reads through MiXCR, listing each CDR3 protein once. The sample gives around 150,000 distinct CDR3 sequences, roughly 95% of which show up once; about 0.1% is in the top ten.

The clonotype comes from a human donor with multiple sclerosis. Sample: CD4+ T cells from PBMCs. V gene TRBV4-2 combines with J gene TRBJ2-2, with D possibly being TRBD2 (6 bases). The CDR3 loop is CASSQAAGRPNTGELFF. The CDR3 DNA reads as TGTGCCAGCAGCCAAGCCGCGGGGAGACCGAACACCGGGGAGCTGTTTTTT.